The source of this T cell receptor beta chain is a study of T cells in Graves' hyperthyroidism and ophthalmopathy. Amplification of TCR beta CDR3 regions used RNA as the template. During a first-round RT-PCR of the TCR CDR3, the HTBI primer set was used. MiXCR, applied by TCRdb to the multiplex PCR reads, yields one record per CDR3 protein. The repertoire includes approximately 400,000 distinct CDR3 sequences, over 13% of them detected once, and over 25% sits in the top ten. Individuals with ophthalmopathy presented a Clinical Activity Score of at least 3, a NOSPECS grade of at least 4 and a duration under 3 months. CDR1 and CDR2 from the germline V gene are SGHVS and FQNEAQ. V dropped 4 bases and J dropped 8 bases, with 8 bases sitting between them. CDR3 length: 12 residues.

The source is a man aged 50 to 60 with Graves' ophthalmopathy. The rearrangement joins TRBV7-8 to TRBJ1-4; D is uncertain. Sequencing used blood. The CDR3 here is CASSSPQEKLFF. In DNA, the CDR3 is TGTGCCAGCAGCTCACCACAGGAAAAACTGTTTTTT. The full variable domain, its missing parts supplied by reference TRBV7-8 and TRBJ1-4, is GAGVSQSPRYKVAKRGQDVALRCDPISGHVSLFWYQQALGQGPEFLTYFQNEAQLDKSGLPSDRFFAERPEGSVSTLKIQRTQQEDSAVYLCASSSPQEKLFFGSGTQLSVL.